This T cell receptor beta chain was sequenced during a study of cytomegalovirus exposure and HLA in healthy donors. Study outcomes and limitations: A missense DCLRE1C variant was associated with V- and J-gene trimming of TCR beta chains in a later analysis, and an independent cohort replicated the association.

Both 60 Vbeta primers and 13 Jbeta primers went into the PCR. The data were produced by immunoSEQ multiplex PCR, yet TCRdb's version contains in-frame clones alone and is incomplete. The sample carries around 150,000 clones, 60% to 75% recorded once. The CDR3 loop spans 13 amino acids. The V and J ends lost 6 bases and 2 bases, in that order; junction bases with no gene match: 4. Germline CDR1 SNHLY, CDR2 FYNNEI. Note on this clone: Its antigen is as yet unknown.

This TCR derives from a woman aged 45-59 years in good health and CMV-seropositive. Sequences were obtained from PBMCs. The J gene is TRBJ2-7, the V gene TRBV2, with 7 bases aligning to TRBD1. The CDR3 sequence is CASRQTGPYEQYF. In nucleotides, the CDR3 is TGTGCCAGCAGACAGACAGGGCCCTACGAGCAGTACTTC.